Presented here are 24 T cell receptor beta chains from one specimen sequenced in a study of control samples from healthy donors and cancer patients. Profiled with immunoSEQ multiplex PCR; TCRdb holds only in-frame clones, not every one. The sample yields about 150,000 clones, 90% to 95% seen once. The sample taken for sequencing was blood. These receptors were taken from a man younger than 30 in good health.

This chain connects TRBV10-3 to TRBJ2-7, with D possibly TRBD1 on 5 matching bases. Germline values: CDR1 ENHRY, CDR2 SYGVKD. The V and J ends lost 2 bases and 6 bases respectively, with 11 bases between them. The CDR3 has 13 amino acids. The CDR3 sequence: CAISEVGPREQYF. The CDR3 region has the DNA TGTGCCATCAGTGAGGTGGGGCCACGCGAGCAGTACTTC.

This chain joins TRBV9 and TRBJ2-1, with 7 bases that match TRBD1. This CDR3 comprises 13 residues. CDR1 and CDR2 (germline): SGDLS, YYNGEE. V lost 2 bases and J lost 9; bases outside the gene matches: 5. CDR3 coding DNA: TGTGCCAGCAGCGTTGGGACAGACCTTGAGCAGTTCTTC. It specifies CASSVGTDLEQFF.

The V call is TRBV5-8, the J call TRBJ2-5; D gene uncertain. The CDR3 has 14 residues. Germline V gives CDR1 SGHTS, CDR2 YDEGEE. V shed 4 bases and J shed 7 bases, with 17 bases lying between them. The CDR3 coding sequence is TGTGCCAGCAGCCCCTTCCCCCGTTTTGGGACCCAGTACTTC. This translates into CASSPFPRFGTQYF.

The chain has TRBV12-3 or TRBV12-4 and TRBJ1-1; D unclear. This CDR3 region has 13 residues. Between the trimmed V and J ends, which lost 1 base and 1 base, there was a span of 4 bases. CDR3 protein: CASSLGGNTEAFF. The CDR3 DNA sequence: TGTGCCAGCAGTTTAGGAGGGAACACTGAAGCTTTCTTT.

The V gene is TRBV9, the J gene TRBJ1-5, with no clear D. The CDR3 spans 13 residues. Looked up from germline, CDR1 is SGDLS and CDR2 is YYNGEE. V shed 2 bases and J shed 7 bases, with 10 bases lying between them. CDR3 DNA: TGTGCCAGCAGCGTTGATATTCGCCAGCCCCAGCATTTT. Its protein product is CASSVDIRQPQHF.

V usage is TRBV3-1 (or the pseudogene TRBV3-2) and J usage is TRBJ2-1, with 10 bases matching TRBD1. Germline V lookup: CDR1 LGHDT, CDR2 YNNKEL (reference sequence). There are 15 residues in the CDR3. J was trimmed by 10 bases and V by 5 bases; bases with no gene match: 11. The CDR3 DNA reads TGTGCCAGCAGCAGGGTGGGACAGGGGTTTCTAGAGCAGTTCTTC. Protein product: CASSRVGQGFLEQFF.

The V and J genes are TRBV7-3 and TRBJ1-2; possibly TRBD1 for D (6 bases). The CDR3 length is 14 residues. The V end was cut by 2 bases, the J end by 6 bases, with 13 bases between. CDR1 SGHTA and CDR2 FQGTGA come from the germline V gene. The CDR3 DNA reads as TGTGCCAGCAGCTTAGTGGCAGGGGATGATGGCTACACCTTC. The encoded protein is CASSLVAGDDGYTF.

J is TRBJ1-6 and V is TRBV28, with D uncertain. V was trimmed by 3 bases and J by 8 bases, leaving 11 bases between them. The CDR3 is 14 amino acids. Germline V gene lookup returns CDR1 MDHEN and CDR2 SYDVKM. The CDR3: CASSFQVSDSPLHF. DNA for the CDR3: TGTGCCAGCAGTTTTCAGGTCTCGGATTCACCCCTCCACTTT. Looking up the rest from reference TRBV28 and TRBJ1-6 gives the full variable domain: DVKVTQSSRYLVKRTGEKVFLECVQDMDHENMFWYRQDPGLGLRLIYFSYDVKMKEKGDIPEGYSVSREKKERFSLILESASTNQTSMYLCASSFQVSDSPLHFGNGTRLTVT.

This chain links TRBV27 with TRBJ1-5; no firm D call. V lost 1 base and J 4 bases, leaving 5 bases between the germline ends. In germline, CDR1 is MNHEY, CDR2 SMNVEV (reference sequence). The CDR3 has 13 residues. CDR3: CASSLWRNQPQHF. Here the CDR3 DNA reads TGTGCCAGCAGTTTATGGCGGAATCAGCCCCAGCATTTT.

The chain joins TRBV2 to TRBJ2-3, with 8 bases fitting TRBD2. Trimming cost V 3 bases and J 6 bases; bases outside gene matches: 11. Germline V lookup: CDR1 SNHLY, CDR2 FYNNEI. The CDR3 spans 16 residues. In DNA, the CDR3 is TGTGCCAGCAGTGATAATAGCGGGACTTGGGGGGATACGCAGTATTTT. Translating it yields CASSDNSGTWGDTQYF.

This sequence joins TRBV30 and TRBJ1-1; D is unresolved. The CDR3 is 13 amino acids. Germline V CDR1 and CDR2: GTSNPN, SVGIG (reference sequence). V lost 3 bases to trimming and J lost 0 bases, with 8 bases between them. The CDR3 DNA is TGTGCCTGGAGCGACGGGGTGAACACTGAAGCTTTCTTT. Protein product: CAWSDGVNTEAFF.

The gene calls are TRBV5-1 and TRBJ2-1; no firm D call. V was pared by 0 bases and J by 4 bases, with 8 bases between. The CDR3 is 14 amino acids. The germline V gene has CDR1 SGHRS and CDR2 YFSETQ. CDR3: CASSLDGPYNEQFF. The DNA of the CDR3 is TGCGCCAGCAGCTTGGATGGGCCGTACAATGAGCAGTTCTTC.

CDR3 loop: CASSYTPGGLSEQFF. In nucleotides, the CDR3 is TGTGCCAGCAGTTACACACCGGGGGGGCTCAGTGAGCAGTTCTTC. The V and J genes are TRBV6-5 and TRBJ2-1, with TRBD2 matching over 8 bases. The CDR3 is 15 amino acids. Per the germline V gene, CDR1 is MNHEY and CDR2 is SVGAGI. V lost 2 bases to trimming and J lost 9 bases; unmatched junction nucleotides: 9.

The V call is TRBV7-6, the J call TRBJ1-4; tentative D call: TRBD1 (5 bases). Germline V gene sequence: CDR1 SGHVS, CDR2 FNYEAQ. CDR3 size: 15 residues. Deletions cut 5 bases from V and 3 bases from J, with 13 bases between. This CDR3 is CASSPGFSANEKLFF. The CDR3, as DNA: TGTGCCAGCAGCCCAGGGTTTTCAGCTAATGAAAAACTGTTTTTT. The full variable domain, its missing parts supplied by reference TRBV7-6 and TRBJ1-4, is GAGVSQSPRYKVTKRGQDVALRCDPISGHVSLYWYRQALGQGPEFLTYFNYEAQQDKSGLPNDRFSAERPEGSISTLTIQRTEQRDSAMYRCASSPGFSANEKLFFGSGTQLSVL.

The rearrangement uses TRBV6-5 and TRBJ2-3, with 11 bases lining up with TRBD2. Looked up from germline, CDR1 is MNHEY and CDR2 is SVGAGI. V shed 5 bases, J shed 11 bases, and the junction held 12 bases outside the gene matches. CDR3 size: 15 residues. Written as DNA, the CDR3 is TGTGCCAGCAGTCCCATTAGCGGGGGGGCCCCAAGGCAGTATTTT. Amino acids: CASSPISGGAPRQYF.

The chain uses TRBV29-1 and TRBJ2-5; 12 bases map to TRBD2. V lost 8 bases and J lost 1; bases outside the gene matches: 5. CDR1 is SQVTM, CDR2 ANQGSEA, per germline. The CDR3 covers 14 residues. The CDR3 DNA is TGCAGCATCCCACTAGCGGGAGGCCAAGAGACCCAGTACTTC. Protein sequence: CSIPLAGGQETQYF.

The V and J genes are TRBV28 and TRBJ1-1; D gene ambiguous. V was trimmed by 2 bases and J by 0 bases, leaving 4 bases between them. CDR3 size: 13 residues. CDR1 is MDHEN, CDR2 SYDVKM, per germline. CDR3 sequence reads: CASSLGLNTEAFF. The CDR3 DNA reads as TGTGCCAGCAGTTTAGGCCTGAACACTGAAGCTTTCTTT.

The DNA of the CDR3 is TGCAGTGCTAGTTTCGGACCCTATGGCTACACCTTC. This translates into CSASFGPYGYTF. The rearrangement links TRBV20-1 to TRBJ1-2, with unresolved D. The V gene's germline CDR1 is DFQATT and CDR2 SNEGSKA (reference sequence). The CDR3 covers 12 residues. V was shortened by 3 bases and J by 4 bases, with 9 bases between the two germline ends.

CDR3 sequence (DNA): TGTGCCAGCAGCGTAGTACCCACAGATACGCAGTATTTT. Translation gives CASSVVPTDTQYF. The chain carries TRBV9 and TRBJ2-3, with no clear D. The germline V and J ends were trimmed by 0 bases and 2 bases, with 4 bases remaining between them. CDR1 is SGDLS, CDR2 YYNGEE, per germline. The length of the CDR3 is 13 residues.

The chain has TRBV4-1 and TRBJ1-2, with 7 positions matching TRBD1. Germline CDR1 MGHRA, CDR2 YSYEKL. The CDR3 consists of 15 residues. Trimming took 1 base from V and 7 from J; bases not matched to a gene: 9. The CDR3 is CASSQGLGGSGGYTF. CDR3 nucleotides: TGCGCCAGCAGCCAAGGCCTAGGGGGCAGTGGTGGCTACACCTTC.

Here the CDR3 DNA reads TGTGCCAGCAGTTTACGGGGAGGATCACCCCTCCACTTT. This translates into CASSLRGGSPLHF. V is TRBV28 and J is TRBJ1-6, with no clear D. Germline values: CDR1 MDHEN, CDR2 SYDVKM. This CDR3 contains 13 residues. Trimming took 2 bases from V and 10 from J, leaving 9 bases between them.

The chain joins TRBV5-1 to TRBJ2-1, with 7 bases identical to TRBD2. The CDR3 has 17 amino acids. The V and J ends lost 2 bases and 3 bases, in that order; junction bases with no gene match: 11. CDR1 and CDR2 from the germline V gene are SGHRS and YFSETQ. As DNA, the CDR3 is TGCGCCAGCAGCTTCAGGGCGGGGGTTACTATCTACAATGAGCAGTTCTTC. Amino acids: CASSFRAGVTIYNEQFF.

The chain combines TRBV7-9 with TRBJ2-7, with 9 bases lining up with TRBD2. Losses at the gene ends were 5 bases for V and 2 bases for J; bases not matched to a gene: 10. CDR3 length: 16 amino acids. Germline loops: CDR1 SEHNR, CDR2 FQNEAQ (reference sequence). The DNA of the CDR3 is TGTGCCAGCAGCCATGGGACTAGCCCCAATCCCTACGAGCAGTACTTC. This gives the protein CASSHGTSPNPYEQYF.

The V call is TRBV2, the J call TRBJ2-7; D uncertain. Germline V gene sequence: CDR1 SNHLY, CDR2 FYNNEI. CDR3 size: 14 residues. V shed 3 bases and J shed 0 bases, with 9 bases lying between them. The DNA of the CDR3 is TGTGCCAGCAGTGAGGGATCGAGCTCCTACGAGCAGTACTTC. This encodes CASSEGSSSYEQYF.